The T cell receptor beta chain described here comes from a study of PD-L1 blockade in urothelial cancer. Study-wide findings and caveats: Tumor-linked clones in blood grew more by 3 weeks in durable-benefit patients.

Trimming left V 8 bases short and J 4 bases short, with 16 bases between. Per the germline V gene, CDR1 is SGHDT and CDR2 is YYEEEE. This CDR3 is 13 amino acids long. A total of 1 to 8 samples per patient were collected pretreatment and on-treatment. Sequencing was performed with immunoSEQ multiplex PCR; in TCRdb, only in-frame clones are kept and a portion is missing. The sample includes around 120,000 clones, 70% to 90% of them seen just once. Worth noting for this clone: Its cognate antigen is unknown.

Sequences were derived from PBMCs, sampled around atezolizumab (anti-PD-L1) treatment. The receptor was derived from a man in his fifties with urothelial cancer. V usage is TRBV5-6 and J usage is TRBJ2-7; maybe TRBD1 (7 bases). The CDR3 protein is CASRRQGGYEQYF. In DNA, the CDR3 is TGTGCCAGTCGGCGACAGGGAGGTTACGAGCAGTACTTC.